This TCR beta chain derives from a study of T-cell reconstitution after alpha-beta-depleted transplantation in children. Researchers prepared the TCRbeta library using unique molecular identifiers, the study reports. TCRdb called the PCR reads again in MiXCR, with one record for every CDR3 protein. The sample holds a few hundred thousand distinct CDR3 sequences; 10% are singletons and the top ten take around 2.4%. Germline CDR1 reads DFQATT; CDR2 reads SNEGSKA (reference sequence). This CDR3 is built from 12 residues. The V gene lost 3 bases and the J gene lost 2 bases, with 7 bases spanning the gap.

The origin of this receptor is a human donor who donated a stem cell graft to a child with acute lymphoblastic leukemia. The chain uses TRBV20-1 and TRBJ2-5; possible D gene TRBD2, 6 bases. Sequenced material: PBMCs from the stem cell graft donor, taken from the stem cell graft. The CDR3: CSARGRQETQYF. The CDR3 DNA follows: TGCAGTGCTAGGGGGAGGCAAGAGACCCAGTACTTC.